This TCR beta chain came from a study of control samples from healthy donors and cancer patients. Method: immunoSEQ multiplex PCR; TCRdb's copy keeps in-frame clones and lacks some. Of around 130,000 clones listed, 89% were seen once; the top ten hold approximately 8%. This CDR3 region has 14 residues. Germline assignment: CDR1 ENHRY and CDR2 SYGVKD. V lost 8 bases and J lost 2; bases outside the gene matches: 6. The chain carries TRBV10-3 and TRBJ2-3, with 8 bases lining up with TRBD2. This TCR was sampled from a man aged 45-65 years with head and neck cancer. Sequenced material: PBMCs. CDR3 in DNA: TGTGCCATCTACAACGGGGGGGACACAGATACGCAGTATTTT. Protein sequence: CAIYNGGDTDTQYF.